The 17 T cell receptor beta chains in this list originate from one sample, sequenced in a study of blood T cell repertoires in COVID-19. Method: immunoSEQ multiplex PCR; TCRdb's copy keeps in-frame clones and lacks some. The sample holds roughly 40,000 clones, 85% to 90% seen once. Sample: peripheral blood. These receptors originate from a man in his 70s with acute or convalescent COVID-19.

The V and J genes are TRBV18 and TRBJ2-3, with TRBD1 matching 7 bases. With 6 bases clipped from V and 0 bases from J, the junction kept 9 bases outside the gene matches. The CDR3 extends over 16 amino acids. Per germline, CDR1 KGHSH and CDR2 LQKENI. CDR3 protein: CASSFTGAPSTDTQYF. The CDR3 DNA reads TGTGCCAGCTCGTTTACAGGGGCTCCTAGCACAGATACGCAGTATTTT.

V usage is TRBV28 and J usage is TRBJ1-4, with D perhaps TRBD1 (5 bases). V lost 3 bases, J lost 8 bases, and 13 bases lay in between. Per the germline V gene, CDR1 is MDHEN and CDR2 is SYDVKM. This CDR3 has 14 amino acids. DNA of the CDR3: TGTGCCAGCAGTTTTTCACAGGTGGAAGAAAAACTGTTTTTT. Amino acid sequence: CASSFSQVEEKLFF.

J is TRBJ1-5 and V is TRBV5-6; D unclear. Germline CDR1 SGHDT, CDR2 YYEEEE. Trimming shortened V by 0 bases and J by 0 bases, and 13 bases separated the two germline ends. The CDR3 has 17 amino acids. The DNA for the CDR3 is TGTGCCAGCAGCTTGGCCGAGGGCTGGGATAGCAATCAGCCCCAGCATTTT. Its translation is CASSLAEGWDSNQPQHF.

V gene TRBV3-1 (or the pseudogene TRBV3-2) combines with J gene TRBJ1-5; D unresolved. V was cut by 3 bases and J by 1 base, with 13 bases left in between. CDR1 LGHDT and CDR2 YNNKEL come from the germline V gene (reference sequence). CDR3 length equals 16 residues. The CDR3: CASSQRGRESNQPQHF. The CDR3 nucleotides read TGTGCCAGCAGCCAGCGCGGGAGGGAGAGCAATCAGCCCCAGCATTTT.

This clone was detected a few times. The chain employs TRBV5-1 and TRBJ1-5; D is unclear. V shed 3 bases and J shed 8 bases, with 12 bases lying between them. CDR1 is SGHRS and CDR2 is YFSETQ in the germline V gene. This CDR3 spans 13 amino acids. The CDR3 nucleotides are TGCGCCAGCAGCTCAGAACCCGGGGAGCCCCAGCATTTT. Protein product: CASSSEPGEPQHF.

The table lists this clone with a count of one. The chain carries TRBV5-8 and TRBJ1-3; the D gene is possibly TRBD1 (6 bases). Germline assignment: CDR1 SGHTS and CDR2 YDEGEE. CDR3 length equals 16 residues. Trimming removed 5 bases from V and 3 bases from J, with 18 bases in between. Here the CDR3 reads CASRRGTGLIGNTIYF. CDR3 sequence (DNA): TGTGCCAGCAGAAGAGGAACAGGGCTTATTGGAAACACCATATATTTT. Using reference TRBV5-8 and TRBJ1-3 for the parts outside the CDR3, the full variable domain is EAGVTQSPTHLIKTRGQQATLRCSPISGHTSVYWYQQALGLGLQFLLWYDEGEERNRGNFPPRFSGRQFPNYSSELNVNALELEDSALYLCASRRGTGLIGNTIYFGEGSWLTVV.

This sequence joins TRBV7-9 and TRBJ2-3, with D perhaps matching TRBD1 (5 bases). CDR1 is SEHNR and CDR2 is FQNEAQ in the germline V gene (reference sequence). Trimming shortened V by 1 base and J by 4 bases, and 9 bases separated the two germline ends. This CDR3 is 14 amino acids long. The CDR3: CASSLEAGPDTQYF. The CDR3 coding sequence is TGTGCCAGCAGCTTAGAGGCAGGGCCAGATACGCAGTATTTT.

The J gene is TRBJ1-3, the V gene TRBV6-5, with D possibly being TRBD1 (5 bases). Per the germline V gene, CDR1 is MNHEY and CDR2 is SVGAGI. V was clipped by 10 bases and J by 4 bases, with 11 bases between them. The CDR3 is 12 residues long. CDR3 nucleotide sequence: TGTGCCACCGGAGGGGCAGGAAACACCATATATTTT. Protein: CATGGAGNTIYF.

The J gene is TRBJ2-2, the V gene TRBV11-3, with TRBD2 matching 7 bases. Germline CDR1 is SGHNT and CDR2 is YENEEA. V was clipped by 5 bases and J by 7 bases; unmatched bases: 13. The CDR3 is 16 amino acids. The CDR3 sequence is CASSKASGTSSGELFF. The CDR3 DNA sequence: TGTGCCAGCAGCAAAGCCAGCGGGACCAGTAGCGGGGAGCTGTTTTTT.

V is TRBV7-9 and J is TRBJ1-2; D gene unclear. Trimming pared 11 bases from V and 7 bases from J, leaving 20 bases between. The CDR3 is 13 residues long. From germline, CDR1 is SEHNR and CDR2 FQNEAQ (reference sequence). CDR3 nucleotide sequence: TGTGCCGGCGGAGCGGCGGGAGACGGTGGCTACACCTTC. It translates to CAGGAAGDGGYTF. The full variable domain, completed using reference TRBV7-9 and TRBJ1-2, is DTGVSQNPRHKITKRGQNVTFRCDPISEHNRLYWYRQTLGQGPEFLTYFQNEAQLEKSRLLSDRFSAERPKGSFSTLEIQRTEQGDSAMYLCAGGAAGDGGYTFGSGTRLTVV.

In nucleotides, the CDR3 is TGTGCCAGCAGCACCGGGAGGACAGAGAGGGAGCTGTTTTTT. It is translated as CASSTGRTERELFF. This rearrangement joins TRBV11-3 to TRBJ2-2, with D possibly being TRBD2 (7 bases). The CDR3 contains 14 residues. V was cut by 5 bases and J by 9 bases, with 16 bases left in between. Germline V gene data show CDR1 as SGHNT and CDR2 as YENEEA.

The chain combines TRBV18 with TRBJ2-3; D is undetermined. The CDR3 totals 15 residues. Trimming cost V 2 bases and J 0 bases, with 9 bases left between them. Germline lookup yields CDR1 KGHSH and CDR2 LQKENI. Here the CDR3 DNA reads TGTGCCAGCTCACCATCGAGACAAAGCACAGATACGCAGTATTTT. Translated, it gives CASSPSRQSTDTQYF.

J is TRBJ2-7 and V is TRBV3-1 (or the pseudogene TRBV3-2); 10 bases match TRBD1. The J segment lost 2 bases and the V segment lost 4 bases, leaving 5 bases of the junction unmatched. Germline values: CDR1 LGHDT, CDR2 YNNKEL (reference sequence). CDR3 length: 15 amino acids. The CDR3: CASSPGTGVTYEQYF. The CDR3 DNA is TGTGCCAGCAGCCCCGGGACAGGGGTAACCTACGAGCAGTACTTC.

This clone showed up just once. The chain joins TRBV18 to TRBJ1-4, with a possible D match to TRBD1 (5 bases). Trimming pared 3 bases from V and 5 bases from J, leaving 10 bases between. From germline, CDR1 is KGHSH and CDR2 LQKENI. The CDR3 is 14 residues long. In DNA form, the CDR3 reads TGTGCCAGCTCACCGACAGCTTTGAATGAAAAACTGTTTTTT. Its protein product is CASSPTALNEKLFF.

DNA for the CDR3: TGTGCCAGCAGTAAAAACAGGGGAGGAGTCTATGGCTACACCTTC. Translation: CASSKNRGGVYGYTF. The rearrangement uses TRBV28 and TRBJ1-2, with 7 bases matching TRBD1. Germline loops: CDR1 MDHEN, CDR2 SYDVKM. Trimming at V came to 5 bases and at J to 4 bases, leaving 10 bases not matched to a gene. This CDR3 has 15 amino acids.

CDR3 sequence reads: CASGTGTDYEQYF. The CDR3 coding sequence is TGTGCCAGCGGGACCGGGACAGACTACGAGCAGTACTTC. This chain joins TRBV28 and TRBJ2-7, with 7 bases identical to TRBD1. CDR3 size: 13 residues. The J segment lost 3 bases and the V segment lost 8 bases, leaving 7 bases of the junction unmatched. Germline CDR1 reads MDHEN; CDR2 reads SYDVKM.

The CDR3 here is CASSVGLDRDFTF. CDR3 DNA sequence: TGTGCCAGCAGCGTCGGGTTGGACAGGGACTTCACCTTC. This sequence joins TRBV5-8 and TRBJ1-2; 8 nucleotides agree with TRBD1. The length of the CDR3 is 13 residues. Germline-derived CDR1 and CDR2 are SGHTS and YDEGEE. Losses at the gene ends were 4 bases for V and 13 bases for J; bases not matched to a gene: 12.